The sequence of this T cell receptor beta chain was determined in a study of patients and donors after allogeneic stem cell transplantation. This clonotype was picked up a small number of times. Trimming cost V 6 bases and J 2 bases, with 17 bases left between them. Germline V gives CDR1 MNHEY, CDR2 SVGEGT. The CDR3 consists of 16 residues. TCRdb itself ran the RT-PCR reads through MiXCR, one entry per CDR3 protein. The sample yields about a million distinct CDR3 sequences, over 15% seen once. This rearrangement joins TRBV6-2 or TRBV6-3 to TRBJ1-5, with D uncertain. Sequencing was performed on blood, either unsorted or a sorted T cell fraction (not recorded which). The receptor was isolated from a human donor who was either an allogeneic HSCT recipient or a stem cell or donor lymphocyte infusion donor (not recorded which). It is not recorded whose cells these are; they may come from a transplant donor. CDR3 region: CASSRTDVGGNQPQHF. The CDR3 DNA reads TGTGCCAGCAGCCGTACAGATGTAGGTGGCAATCAGCCCCAGCATTTT.